The table lists the clone carrying this TCR beta chain with a few counts. This record comes from a study of T cells in Graves' hyperthyroidism and ophthalmopathy. Study overall: Peripheral blood sampling occurred at initial diagnosis, before any treatment.

The trim removed 0 bases at V and 6 bases at J, leaving 4 bases unmatched. The germline V gene encodes CDR1 LGHNA and CDR2 YSLEER. The CDR3 is made up of 15 amino acids. What was amplified from RNA transcripts were TCR beta CDR3 regions. The primer set for the first-round RT-PCR of the TCR CDR3 was HTBI. TCRdb analysed the multiplex PCR reads with MiXCR anew, one entry per CDR3 protein. This table holds about 640,000 distinct CDR3 sequences, around 13% found once. Exclusions: uncontrolled infection, other autoimmune disease, pregnancy, lactation. This chain uses TRBV4-3 with TRBJ2-7, with 11 nucleotides matching TRBD2. The clonotype comes from a woman aged 45-65 years with Graves' ophthalmopathy. Sample: blood. The CDR3 DNA reads as TGCGCCAGCAGCCAAGATAGCGGGAGGGCCTCCGAGCAGTACTTC. Residues: CASSQDSGRASEQYF.